This TCR beta chain comes out of a study of T cells after yellow fever vaccination. Study information: The authors prepared low-cell-number fractions using SMART-Seq v4 Ultra Low Input.

This clonotype occurred a few times. Its matching antigen is unknown. UMIs were added to TCR cDNA along with a universal primer site when it was made by 5'RACE template switching. TCRdb reprocessed the 5' RACE reads via MiXCR and lists one record per CDR3 protein. The sample shows 450,000 to 550,000 distinct CDR3 sequences, 20% to 25% of them seen only once. Germline CDR1 and CDR2: MNHEY and SVGEGT. The CDR3 is 15 residues long. The ends lost 6 bases at V and 2 bases at J; junction bases unmatched: 7. Whole-study results and caveats: After the booster, roughly 96% of CD4 and around nine tenths of CD8 primary-response clones were re-detected.

Source: PBMCs, taken roughly 20 days after the first yellow fever vaccination. This clonotype was sampled from a man between 18 and 29 years old who received the YFV17D yellow fever vaccine. The chain combines TRBV6-2 or TRBV6-3 with TRBJ2-7; the match to TRBD1 covers 10 bases. CDR3 amino acids: CASSYRGTGAYEQYF. The CDR3 bases are TGTGCCAGCAGCTACCGCGGGACAGGGGCCTACGAGCAGTACTTC.